A selection of T cell receptor beta chains follows, all from one sample in a study of T cells in Graves' hyperthyroidism and ophthalmopathy. From the multiplex PCR reads, TCRdb called clonotypes with MiXCR, one entry per CDR3 protein. The data show about 500,000 distinct CDR3 sequences, 46% seen once. What was sequenced was peripheral blood or thyroid tissue (not recorded which). These receptors were obtained from an adult woman with Graves' disease, either hyperthyroidism or ophthalmopathy (not recorded which). The CDR3 runs from the conserved cysteine through the conserved F or W. The D gene is left open where the match is weak. Where a row states a size, it is once, few, many or the class of an expanded clone; other rows omit it.

v_call: TRBV5-1
j_call: TRBJ2-7
clone_size: many
d_call: NA
cdr3_aa: CASSPAATQGGEQYF
cdr3_nt: TGCGCCAGTAGTCCGGCTGCGACGCAGGGCGGCGAGCAGTACTTC

v_call: TRBV15
j_call: TRBJ1-3
clone_size: many
d_call: TRBD1
cdr3_aa: CATSRRRTGLSGNTIYF
cdr3_nt: TGTGCCACCAGCAGACGGAGGACAGGGCTCTCTGGAAACACCATATATTTT

v_call: TRBV29-1
j_call: TRBJ2-2
clone_size: few
d_call: NA
cdr3_aa: CSVENTGELFF
cdr3_nt: TGCAGCGTGGAGAACACCGGGGAGCTGTTTTTT

v_call: TRBV7-2
j_call: TRBJ1-1
clone_size: many
d_call: NA
cdr3_aa: CASSLAGRVNTEAFF
cdr3_nt: TGTGCCAGCAGCTTGGCCGGCAGGGTGAACACTGAAGCTTTCTTT

v_call: TRBV9
j_call: TRBJ2-7
clone_size: NA
d_call: TRBD2
cdr3_aa: CASSVTSGNNEQYF
cdr3_nt: TGTGCCAGCAGCGTCACTAGCGGGAACAATGAGCAGTACTTC

v_call: TRBV7-2
j_call: TRBJ2-5
clone_size: NA
d_call: NA
cdr3_aa: CASSLDGAMETQYF
cdr3_nt: TGTGCCAGCAGCTTAGACGGGGCTATGGAGACCCAGTACTTC

v_call: TRBV11-2
j_call: TRBJ2-7
clone_size: NA
d_call: NA
cdr3_aa: CASSLYGGPEQYF
cdr3_nt: TGTGCCAGCAGCTTATATGGGGGCCCCGAGCAGTACTTC

v_call: TRBV2
j_call: TRBJ2-7
clone_size: few
d_call: NA
cdr3_aa: CATRTGYEQYF
cdr3_nt: TGTGCCACTCGGACGGGCTACGAGCAGTACTTC

v_call: TRBV7-3
j_call: TRBJ1-3
clone_size: NA
d_call: NA
cdr3_aa: CASRDLTRTGNTIYF
cdr3_nt: TGTGCCAGCAGGGACCTCACCCGCACTGGAAACACCATATATTTT

v_call: TRBV24-1
j_call: TRBJ1-5
clone_size: NA
d_call: TRBD1
cdr3_aa: CATSDADRSPQHF
cdr3_nt: TGTGCCACCAGTGACGCGGACAGGTCGCCCCAGCATTTT

v_call: TRBV7-8
j_call: TRBJ1-2
clone_size: many
d_call: NA
cdr3_aa: CASSLSRQPNYGYTF
cdr3_nt: TGTGCCAGCAGCTTAAGTAGACAGCCCAACTATGGCTACACCTTC

v_call: TRBV19
j_call: TRBJ1-1
clone_size: NA
d_call: TRBD1
cdr3_aa: CATNRDSYTEAFF
cdr3_nt: TGTGCCACAAACCGGGACAGTTACACTGAAGCTTTCTTT

v_call: TRBV15
j_call: TRBJ1-1
clone_size: NA
d_call: NA
cdr3_aa: CATSSQDRNTEAFF
cdr3_nt: TGTGCCACCAGCAGCCAAGATCGGAACACTGAAGCTTTCTTT

v_call: TRBV19
j_call: TRBJ1-5
clone_size: many
d_call: NA
cdr3_aa: CAITVPGDNQPQHF
cdr3_nt: TGTGCCATCACGGTACCGGGCGACAATCAGCCCCAGCATTTT

v_call: TRBV5-1
j_call: TRBJ1-5
clone_size: NA
d_call: TRBD1
cdr3_aa: CASSPQGIDSNQPQHF
cdr3_nt: TGCGCCAGCAGCCCACAGGGGATTGATAGCAATCAGCCCCAGCATTTT

v_call: TRBV6-5
j_call: TRBJ1-3
clone_size: many
d_call: NA
cdr3_aa: CASSRTWGTGNTIYF
cdr3_nt: TGTGCCAGCAGTCGCACGTGGGGTACTGGAAACACCATATATTTT

v_call: TRBV10-3
j_call: TRBJ1-6
clone_size: many
d_call: NA
cdr3_aa: CAIAGGAHSPLHF
cdr3_nt: TGTGCCATCGCCGGAGGGGCGCATTCACCCCTCCACTTT

v_call: TRBV5-1
j_call: TRBJ1-2
clone_size: NA
d_call: TRBD1
cdr3_aa: CASSYAGTVHGYTF
cdr3_nt: TGCGCCAGCAGCTACGCCGGGACAGTCCATGGCTACACCTTC

v_call: TRBV14
j_call: TRBJ1-1
clone_size: NA
d_call: TRBD1
cdr3_aa: CASSRDRGWSEAFF
cdr3_nt: TGTGCCAGCAGCCGGGACAGGGGGTGGTCTGAAGCTTTCTTT

v_call: TRBV4-3
j_call: TRBJ2-2
clone_size: NA
d_call: TRBD2
cdr3_aa: CASSQDSGSGRLNTGELFF
cdr3_nt: TGCGCCAGCAGCCAAGATAGCGGTAGCGGGAGGCTGAACACCGGGGAGCTGTTTTTT

v_call: TRBV4-2
j_call: TRBJ2-7
clone_size: many
d_call: NA
cdr3_aa: CASSQEDSSYEQYF
cdr3_nt: TGTGCCAGCAGCCAAGAAGACAGCTCCTACGAGCAGTACTTC

v_call: TRBV7-9
j_call: TRBJ1-2
clone_size: NA
d_call: NA
cdr3_aa: CASSHRGLGYGYTF
cdr3_nt: TGTGCCAGCAGCCACCGGGGCTTGGGCTATGGCTACACCTTC

v_call: TRBV10-3
j_call: TRBJ2-7
clone_size: few
d_call: NA
cdr3_aa: CAISERAGYHEQYF
cdr3_nt: TGTGCCATCAGCGAACGGGCAGGGTACCACGAGCAGTACTTC

v_call: TRBV27
j_call: TRBJ2-5
clone_size: many
d_call: NA
cdr3_aa: CASSLGYAETQYF
cdr3_nt: TGTGCCAGCAGTTTAGGGTACGCAGAGACCCAGTACTTC

v_call: TRBV5-1
j_call: TRBJ2-5
clone_size: many
d_call: TRBD2
cdr3_aa: CASSRGGSQETQYF
cdr3_nt: TGCGCCAGCAGCCGGGGAGGGTCCCAAGAGACCCAGTACTTC

v_call: TRBV7-9
j_call: TRBJ2-5
clone_size: NA
d_call: NA
cdr3_aa: CASSLTGQGGETQYF
cdr3_nt: TGTGCCAGCAGCTTAACGGGGCAGGGGGGAGAGACCCAGTACTTC

v_call: TRBV7-2
j_call: TRBJ2-5
clone_size: many
d_call: TRBD2
cdr3_aa: CASSLTLAGGRETQYF
cdr3_nt: TGTGCCAGCAGCTTAACACTAGCGGGAGGGAGGGAGACCCAGTACTTC

v_call: TRBV7-9
j_call: TRBJ2-5
clone_size: NA
d_call: NA
cdr3_aa: CASSQVGGIQETQYF
cdr3_nt: TGCGCCAGCAGCCAAGTTGGGGGGATTCAAGAGACCCAGTACTTC

v_call: TRBV7-9
j_call: TRBJ1-1
clone_size: NA
d_call: TRBD1
cdr3_aa: CASSLAPRQGRSEAFF
cdr3_nt: TGTGCCAGCAGCTTAGCTCCGCGACAGGGGCGGTCTGAAGCTTTCTTT

v_call: TRBV11-2
j_call: TRBJ2-7
clone_size: NA
d_call: NA
cdr3_aa: CASSLADYGRSYEQYF
cdr3_nt: TGTGCCAGCAGCTTGGCGGACTATGGGCGATCCTACGAGCAGTACTTC

v_call: TRBV29-1
j_call: TRBJ1-3
clone_size: NA
d_call: TRBD1
cdr3_aa: CSASGGFVGNTIYF
cdr3_nt: TGCAGCGCTTCAGGGGGTTTCGTTGGAAACACCATATATTTT

v_call: TRBV5-8
j_call: TRBJ1-5
clone_size: many
d_call: TRBD1
cdr3_aa: CASSPTGGYNQPQHF
cdr3_nt: TGTGCCAGCAGTCCTACAGGGGGTTACAATCAGCCCCAGCATTTT

v_call: TRBV7-9
j_call: TRBJ2-7
clone_size: many
d_call: TRBD2
cdr3_aa: CASSPGLAGEGYEQYF
cdr3_nt: TGTGCCAGCAGCCCGGGACTAGCGGGAGAAGGCTACGAGCAGTACTTC

v_call: TRBV7-9
j_call: TRBJ1-6
clone_size: NA
d_call: TRBD1
cdr3_aa: CASTTGDYSPLHF
cdr3_nt: TGTGCCAGCACAACAGGGGATTATTCACCCCTCCACTTT

v_call: TRBV10-3
j_call: TRBJ2-1
clone_size: NA
d_call: TRBD2
cdr3_aa: CAISGGVFGDEQFF
cdr3_nt: TGTGCCATCTCCGGGGGGGTGTTTGGAGATGAGCAGTTCTTC

v_call: TRBV10-3
j_call: TRBJ1-5
clone_size: NA
d_call: NA
cdr3_aa: CAISEFSRNSNQPQHF
cdr3_nt: TGTGCCATCAGTGAGTTTTCACGTAATAGCAATCAGCCCCAGCATTTT

v_call: TRBV5-8
j_call: TRBJ2-7
clone_size: NA
d_call: NA
cdr3_aa: CASSRLDGRAYEQYF
cdr3_nt: TGTGCCAGCAGCAGACTAGACGGACGGGCCTACGAGCAGTACTTC

v_call: TRBV12-3/TRBV12-4
j_call: TRBJ1-1
clone_size: many
d_call: NA
cdr3_aa: CATSNTEAFF
cdr3_nt: TGTGCCACGTCGAACACTGAAGCTTTCTTT

v_call: TRBV15
j_call: TRBJ1-1
clone_size: NA
d_call: NA
cdr3_aa: CATSRDRGRYMNTEAFF
cdr3_nt: TGTGCCACCAGCAGAGATCGGGGGAGATACATGAACACTGAAGCTTTCTTT

v_call: TRBV20-1
j_call: TRBJ1-5
clone_size: NA
d_call: NA
cdr3_aa: CSAPGTRNNQPQHF
cdr3_nt: TGCAGTGCCCCCGGGACGAGGAACAATCAGCCCCAGCATTTT

v_call: TRBV19
j_call: TRBJ2-7
clone_size: once
d_call: NA
cdr3_aa: CASMDPGRTYEQYF
cdr3_nt: TGTGCCAGTATGGATCCGGGACGGACCTACGAGCAGTACTTC

v_call: TRBV10-3
j_call: TRBJ2-5
clone_size: NA
d_call: NA
cdr3_aa: CASSYRTVQETQYF
cdr3_nt: TGTGCCAGCAGTTACAGAACAGTCCAAGAGACCCAGTACTTC

v_call: TRBV29-1
j_call: TRBJ1-1
clone_size: few
d_call: NA
cdr3_aa: CSVRVRGGGTEAFF
cdr3_nt: TGCAGCGTCCGGGTAAGGGGCGGTGGCACTGAAGCTTTCTTT

v_call: TRBV19
j_call: TRBJ1-5
clone_size: NA
d_call: NA
cdr3_aa: CASSIASQPQHF
cdr3_nt: TGTGCCAGTAGTATAGCGAGTCAGCCCCAGCATTTT

v_call: TRBV19
j_call: TRBJ1-5
clone_size: many
d_call: NA
cdr3_aa: CASSTWRDVRNQPQHF
cdr3_nt: TGTGCCAGTAGTACCTGGCGGGACGTACGCAATCAGCCCCAGCATTTT

v_call: TRBV15
j_call: TRBJ1-1
clone_size: NA
d_call: NA
cdr3_aa: CATSRGAALWTEAFF
cdr3_nt: TGTGCCACCAGCAGAGGGGCAGCTTTGTGGACTGAAGCTTTCTTT

v_call: TRBV10-3
j_call: TRBJ2-7
clone_size: NA
d_call: NA
cdr3_aa: CAIQRPGVSNEQYF
cdr3_nt: TGTGCCATCCAACGTCCGGGAGTTTCCAACGAGCAGTACTTC

v_call: TRBV20-1
j_call: TRBJ1-1
clone_size: many
d_call: TRBD1
cdr3_aa: CSASTGQLEAFF
cdr3_nt: TGCAGTGCTTCCACGGGACAGTTAGAAGCTTTCTTT

v_call: TRBV6-5
j_call: TRBJ2-5
clone_size: NA
d_call: NA
cdr3_aa: CAISEFPGETQYF
cdr3_nt: TGTGCCATCAGTGAGTTTCCCGGTGAGACCCAGTACTTC

v_call: TRBV10-2
j_call: TRBJ2-2
clone_size: NA
d_call: TRBD1
cdr3_aa: CASSESKGAIAGELFF
cdr3_nt: TGCGCCAGCAGTGAGTCAAAGGGGGCGATCGCCGGGGAGCTGTTTTTT

v_call: TRBV10-3
j_call: TRBJ2-6
clone_size: once
d_call: TRBD1
cdr3_aa: CAISESGTEDSGANVLTF
cdr3_nt: TGTGCCATCAGTGAGTCCGGGACAGAGGACTCTGGGGCCAACGTCCTGACTTTC